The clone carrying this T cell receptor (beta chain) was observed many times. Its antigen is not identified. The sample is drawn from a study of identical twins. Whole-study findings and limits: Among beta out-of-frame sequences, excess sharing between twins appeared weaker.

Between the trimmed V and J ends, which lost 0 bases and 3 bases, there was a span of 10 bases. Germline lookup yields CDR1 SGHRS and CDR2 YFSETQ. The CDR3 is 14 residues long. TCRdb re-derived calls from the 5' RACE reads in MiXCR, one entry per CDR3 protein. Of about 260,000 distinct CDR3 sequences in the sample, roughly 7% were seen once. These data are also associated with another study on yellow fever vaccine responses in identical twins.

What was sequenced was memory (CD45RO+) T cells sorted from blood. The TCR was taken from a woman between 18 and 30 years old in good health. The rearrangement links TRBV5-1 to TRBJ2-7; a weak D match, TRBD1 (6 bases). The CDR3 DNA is TGCGCCAGCAGCTTGGAACAGGGTGGCTACGAGCAGTACGTC. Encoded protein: CASSLEQGGYEQYV.